The clone carrying this T cell receptor (beta chain) was observed many times. Its antigen is as yet unknown. These data originate in a study of neurological immune-mediated disorders. Study findings and constraints: Association with the multiple sclerosis repertoire cluster was not found for any clinical or MRI feature. Among 34 multiple sclerosis patients, phylogenetic grouping put the repertoires of 18 into a single related-CDR3 cluster, a possible signature.

5'RACE with 10-nucleotide random UMIs produced the cDNA. From the 5' RACE reads, TCRdb called clonotypes with MiXCR, one entry per CDR3 protein. The sample lists around 58,000 distinct CDR3 sequences; around 3.4% were seen once. V gave up 1 base and J gave up 7 bases; unmatched junction bases: 13. The CDR3 has 18 amino acids. CDR1 and CDR2 (germline): SGHAT, FQDESV (reference sequence). The TCR originated in a woman aged 60-70 years with multiple sclerosis. The chain carries TRBV11-1 and TRBJ2-1, with 10 bases fitting TRBD2. Sequencing used PBMCs. The CDR3 region is CASSLGASGGPPVNEQFF. In DNA form, the CDR3 reads TGTGCCAGCAGCTTAGGGGCTAGCGGGGGCCCCCCGGTGAATGAGCAGTTCTTC.